Listed here are 21 T cell receptor beta chains from one sample, sequenced in a study of technical replicates of blood from a handful of donors (dated by TCRdb to the late 2010s). Library preparation employed the immunoSEQ multiplex PCR assay. TCRdb carries this immuneACCESS record with in-frame sequences only. Its versions omit some clonotypes, under half of them owing to an unresolved V gene in the studies checked, with the rest unexplained. This sample is represented by approximately 65,000 clones; around 87% of them were singletons. The ten largest clones take up roughly 5.1% of the sample. The sequenced sample consisted of PBMCs. The receptor source for this set is a human donor in good health. Some clones in this sample may be carry-over from other donors' samples.

This chain uses TRBV12-5 with TRBJ2-4, with 8 positions matching TRBD2. The CDR3 consists of 13 residues. J lost 8 bases, V lost 9 bases, and 9 bases had no gene match. Germline V lookup: CDR1 LGHNT, CDR2 FRNRAP. The CDR3 sequence: CASGPGRADIQYF. The CDR3, as DNA: TGTGCTAGCGGGCCCGGGAGGGCCGACATTCAGTACTTC. Variable domain in full (rest from reference TRBV12-5 and TRBJ2-4): DARVTQTPRHKVTEMGQEVTMRCQPILGHNTVFWYRQTMMQGLELLAYFRNRAPLDDSGMPKDRFSAEMPDATLATLKIQPSEPRDSAVYFCASGPGRADIQYFGAGTRLSVL.

The gene calls are TRBV7-2 and TRBJ2-1; 8 bases agree with TRBD2. The CDR3 has 18 residues. Germline V lookup: CDR1 SGHTA, CDR2 FQGNSA. V gave up 3 bases and J gave up 8 bases; unmatched junction bases: 18. For the CDR3, the DNA is TGTGCCAGCAGCTTCCCCGGGAGGGCCTCCCCAAAACAAGATGAGCAGTTCTTC. This translates into CASSFPGRASPKQDEQFF.

This clone was recorded a few times. The chain carries TRBV7-2 and TRBJ2-7; 12 nucleotides line up with TRBD2. The CDR3 extends over 15 amino acids. The germline V gene encodes CDR1 SGHTA and CDR2 FQGNSA. J lost 4 bases, V lost 4 bases, and 5 bases had no gene match. As DNA, the CDR3 is TGTGCCAGCAGCTCGACTAGCGGGAGACGGTACGAGCAGTACTTC. Its translation is CASSSTSGRRYEQYF.

CDR3: CAIGAPGYRAFF. The CDR3 bases are TGCGCCATCGGCGCCCCAGGTTATCGAGCTTTCTTT. The chain uses TRBV10-1 and TRBJ1-1; no clear D gene. V shed 10 bases and J shed 10 bases, with 19 bases lying between them. The CDR3 sequence is 12 residues long. The germline V gene has CDR1 WNHNN and CDR2 SYGVQD (reference sequence).

This chain links TRBV19 with TRBJ1-1, with 7 nucleotides matching TRBD1. Germline assignment: CDR1 LNHDA and CDR2 SQIVND (reference sequence). CDR3 length: 14 amino acids. Trimming cost V 6 bases and J 0 bases; bases outside gene matches: 4. This CDR3 reads CASSLGQMNTEAFF. DNA for the CDR3: TGTGCCAGTAGCCTGGGACAGATGAACACTGAAGCTTTCTTT. The whole variable domain, filled in from reference TRBV19 and TRBJ1-1, reads DGGITQSPKYLFRKEGQNVTLSCEQNLNHDAMYWYRQDPGQGLRLIYYSQIVNDFQKGDIAEGYSVSREKKESFPLTVTSAQKNPTAFYLCASSLGQMNTEAFFGQGTRLTVV.

This sequence joins TRBV4-3 and TRBJ2-3; maybe TRBD1 (5 bases). Looked up from germline, CDR1 is LGHNA and CDR2 is YSLEER. Between the trimmed V and J ends, which lost 3 bases and 5 bases, there was a span of 15 bases. This CDR3 spans 15 amino acids. CDR3 DNA: TGCGCCAGCAGCCAGACAGCCGTGGATGAAGATACGCAGTATTTT. As protein: CASSQTAVDEDTQYF.

V is TRBV14 and J is TRBJ2-3, with TRBD2 matching over 9 bases. This CDR3 region has 15 residues. Germline assignment: CDR1 SGHDN and CDR2 FVKESK. The V segment lost 5 bases and the J segment 5 bases; nucleotides outside the gene matches: 8. The CDR3 region is CASSYPATSGDTQYF. The CDR3 DNA reads as TGTGCCAGCAGCTACCCCGCGACTAGCGGAGATACGCAGTATTTT.

This chain links TRBV5-1 with TRBJ1-6, with 7 bases fitting TRBD1. This CDR3 region has 15 residues. Germline CDR1 SGHRS, CDR2 YFSETQ. V trimming: 4 bases; J trimming: 6 bases; junction bases outside the gene matches: 7. The CDR3 sequence: CASSPPGQTNSPLHF. CDR3 DNA sequence: TGCGCCAGCAGCCCCCCGGGACAGACTAATTCACCCCTCCACTTT.

This rearrangement joins TRBV10-3 to TRBJ1-1, with D possibly TRBD1 on 6 matching bases. Trimming stripped 0 bases from V and 1 base from J, with 9 bases between. The germline V gene has CDR1 ENHRY and CDR2 SYGVKD. There are 15 residues in the CDR3. DNA for the CDR3: TGTGCCATCAGTGAGTCCGCGGGGGCGAACACTGAAGCTTTCTTT. It yields the protein CAISESAGANTEAFF.

The chain is built from TRBV10-3 and TRBJ2-3, with D perhaps matching TRBD2 (5 bases). Trimming took 0 bases from V and 4 from J, leaving 8 bases between them. The CDR3 has 14 amino acids. The germline CDR1 and CDR2 sequences are ENHRY and SYGVKD. The chain's CDR3 is CAISESAGADTQYF. The CDR3 bases are TGTGCCATCAGTGAGTCGGCGGGCGCAGATACGCAGTATTTT.

The CDR3 DNA follows: TGTGCCAGCAGTGTGCGGGGGGGCCAGACAGATACGCAGTATTTT. The encoded protein is CASSVRGGQTDTQYF. The chain combines TRBV6-4 with TRBJ2-3, with TRBD2 matching 9 bases. The CDR3 has 15 residues. V gave up 4 bases and J gave up 3 bases; unmatched junction bases: 5. Looked up from germline, CDR1 is MRHNA and CDR2 is SNTAGT.

The gene calls are TRBV19 and TRBJ1-2; 7 nucleotides line up with TRBD1. V gave up 1 base and J gave up 1 base; unmatched junction bases: 3. Germline CDR1 and CDR2: LNHDA and SQIVND (reference sequence). The CDR3 is 15 amino acids. For the CDR3, the DNA is TGTGCCAGTAGTATAGGGCGACAGGGTAACTATGGCTACACCTTC. The encoded protein is CASSIGRQGNYGYTF. The full variable domain, its missing parts supplied by reference TRBV19 and TRBJ1-2, is DGGITQSPKYLFRKEGQNVTLSCEQNLNHDAMYWYRQDPGQGLRLIYYSQIVNDFQKGDIAEGYSVSREKKESFPLTVTSAQKNPTAFYLCASSIGRQGNYGYTFGSGTRLTVV.

The rearrangement joins TRBV2 to TRBJ1-5; the D gene is possibly TRBD1 (6 bases). The CDR3 length is 13 residues. V lost 6 bases to trimming and J lost 7 bases, with 13 bases between them. Germline CDR1 reads SNHLY; CDR2 reads FYNNEI. The CDR3 spells CASSGTGNQPQHF. The CDR3 DNA follows: TGTGCCAGCAGCGGTACAGGGAACCAGCCCCAGCATTTT.

The chain has TRBV7-8 and TRBJ1-5; 7 bases align to TRBD1. V trimming: 1 base; J trimming: 5 bases; junction bases outside the gene matches: 5. The CDR3 runs 15 residues. Germline-derived CDR1 and CDR2 are SGHVS and FQNEAQ. DNA of the CDR3: TGTGCCAGCAGCTTAGACAGGGGCCCTCATCAGCCCCAGCATTTT. Translated: CASSLDRGPHQPQHF.

This chain connects TRBV5-1 to TRBJ2-5; a weak D match, TRBD1 (6 bases). The V and J ends lost 0 bases and 4 bases respectively, with 13 bases between them. The CDR3 is made up of 15 amino acids. CDR1 SGHRS and CDR2 YFSETQ come from the germline V gene. CDR3 DNA: TGCGCCAGCAGCTTGGGATTAACAGGGAGAGAGACCCAGTACTTC. Its translation: CASSLGLTGRETQYF.

The rearrangement links TRBV19 to TRBJ1-1; 9 bases are a match to TRBD1. This CDR3 is built from 13 residues. CDR1 and CDR2 (germline): LNHDA, SQIVND (reference sequence). V was clipped by 10 bases and J by 5 bases; unmatched bases: 8. The CDR3 nucleotides are TGTGCCACTGGACAGGGGAAGGGAACTGAAGCTTTCTTT. This codes for CATGQGKGTEAFF. The full variable domain, rest sourced from reference TRBV19 and TRBJ1-1, is DGGITQSPKYLFRKEGQNVTLSCEQNLNHDAMYWYRQDPGQGLRLIYYSQIVNDFQKGDIAEGYSVSREKKESFPLTVTSAQKNPTAFYLCATGQGKGTEAFFGQGTRLTVV.

This clone was counted a single time. J is TRBJ2-7 and V is TRBV14; D is perhaps TRBD2 (6 bases). Trimming took 2 bases from V and 8 from J, leaving 22 bases between them. CDR1 is SGHDN, CDR2 FVKESK, per germline. The CDR3 is 16 residues long. CDR3 residues: CASSQWAGRTPAKQYF. In DNA, the CDR3 is TGTGCCAGCAGCCAATGGGCAGGGAGGACTCCGGCCAAGCAGTACTTC.

This chain uses TRBV4-3 with TRBJ1-1; D might be TRBD1 (5 bases). V gave up 0 bases and J gave up 5 bases, with 16 bases separating them. Per germline, CDR1 LGHNA and CDR2 YSLEER. The CDR3 covers 16 residues. The chain's CDR3 is CASSQEWRGAGTEAFF. Here the CDR3 DNA reads TGCGCCAGCAGCCAAGAATGGAGGGGAGCAGGGACTGAAGCTTTCTTT.

The chain employs TRBV5-1 and TRBJ2-7; D ambiguous. The V gene's germline CDR1 is SGHRS and CDR2 YFSETQ. Deletions cut 0 bases from V and 1 base from J, with 17 bases between. This CDR3 comprises 17 residues. CDR3 in amino acids: CASSLAKLSEASYEQYF. Here the CDR3 DNA reads TGCGCCAGCAGCTTGGCCAAGCTGAGCGAGGCGTCCTACGAGCAGTACTTC.

The rearrangement joins TRBV27 to TRBJ2-3, with a weak D call TRBD1 (5 bases). The CDR3 loop spans 14 amino acids. Germline V gene lookup returns CDR1 MNHEY and CDR2 SMNVEV (reference sequence). V gave up 6 bases and J gave up 2 bases, with 12 bases separating them. CDR3 DNA: TGTGCCAGCAGCAGACAGACCCCCACAGATACGCAGTATTTT. Translating gives CASSRQTPTDTQYF.

This chain links TRBV9 with TRBJ2-7, with 7 positions matching TRBD1. The CDR3 runs to 14 residues. The ends lost 3 bases at V and 6 bases at J; junction bases unmatched: 9. Germline V gene sequence: CDR1 SGDLS, CDR2 YYNGEE. The CDR3 nucleotides read TGTGCCAGCAGCGCTCGACAGGGATTAGGCGAGCAGTACTTC. Amino acids: CASSARQGLGEQYF. Based on the CDR3 plus reference TRBV9 and TRBJ2-7, the full variable domain is DSGVTQTPKHLITATGQRVTLRCSPRSGDLSVYWYQQSLDQGLQFLIQYYNGEERAKGNILERFSAQQFPDLHSELNLSSLELGDSALYFCASSARQGLGEQYFGPGTRLTVT.